These T cell receptor beta chains were read from a single sample in a study of cytomegalovirus exposure and HLA in healthy donors. Libraries were prepared by immunoSEQ multiplex PCR; TCRdb keeps only in-frame clonotypes and omits some of them. The table records roughly 190,000 clones, 81% of them present only once. Sequencing was carried out using PBMCs. The receptors here all came from a man aged 18 to 35 in good health and CMV-seronegative. CDR3s include the opening cysteine and the closing phenylalanine or tryptophan. D genes are given only for firm matches. For some rows the clone size is stated as once, few or many, or as a class when expanded; others skip it.

V,D,J,size,DNA,CDR3
TRBV7-2,TRBD1,TRBJ1-2,-,TGTGCCAGCAGCTTAGGCGGGACAGCCCCTAACTATGGCTACACCTTC,CASSLGGTAPNYGYTF
TRBV19,-,TRBJ2-5,few,TGTGCCAGTAGTAAAACTAGTGGCCAAGAGACCCAGTACTTC,CASSKTSGQETQYF
TRBV18,TRBD2,TRBJ2-4,few,TGTGCCAGCTCACCACCGGGAGGGCTAGTAAACATTCAGTACTTC,CASSPPGGLVNIQYF
TRBV9,TRBD1,TRBJ1-1,-,TGTGCCAGCAGCGTAGCCGGGACAGCGAACACTGAAGCTTTCTTT,CASSVAGTANTEAFF
TRBV11-2,-,TRBJ1-4,-,TGTGCCAGCAGCTTAGATCGGGGTCCCAGTGAAAAACTGTTTTTT,CASSLDRGPSEKLFF
TRBV9,-,TRBJ2-2,-,TGTGCCAGCAGCGCAGGAGGGACCGCCGGAGCAGGGGAGCTGTTTTTT,CASSAGGTAGAGELFF
TRBV2,-,TRBJ2-3,-,TGTGCCAGCAGTGAAGAGGGGCTGACCGTCGGAGATACGCAGTATTTT,CASSEEGLTVGDTQYF
TRBV29-1,TRBD2,TRBJ2-5,-,TGCAGCGTTGACCCCGGGGAGGGACAAGAGACCCAGTACTTC,CSVDPGEGQETQYF
TRBV7-2,TRBD1,TRBJ1-2,-,TGTGCCAGCAGCCCCCGGGACAGGGCGGGCTACACCTTC,CASSPRDRAGYTF
TRBV29-1,TRBD1,TRBJ1-3,few,TGCAGCGTTGACCCGACAGGGGAGAGAGGAAACACCATATATTTT,CSVDPTGERGNTIYF
TRBV11-2,TRBD2,TRBJ2-5,-,TGTGCCAGCAGCCCGCGGGGGGTCCAAGAGACCCAGTACTTC,CASSPRGVQETQYF
TRBV6-5,-,TRBJ2-3,-,TGTGCCAGCAGGCTAGCGCTCGGGACAGATACGCAGTATTTT,CASRLALGTDTQYF
TRBV6-6,TRBD1,TRBJ2-7,-,TGTGCCAGCAGTTGGTCGGACAGGTCCTCCTACGAGCAGTACTTC,CASSWSDRSSYEQYF
TRBV19,TRBD2,TRBJ2-1,once,TGTGCCAGTAGTATAGATTCGGCTAGCGGGAGGCCCCCCTACAATGAGCAGTTCTTC,CASSIDSASGRPPYNEQFF
TRBV4-2,TRBD2,TRBJ2-1,-,TGTGCCAGCACCACCGGGGGGGGCCATTACAATGAGCAGTTCTTC,CASTTGGGHYNEQFF
TRBV6-6,-,TRBJ1-6,-,TGTGCCAGCGGTTACAGCCACGGGTCACCCCTCCACTTT,CASGYSHGSPLHF
TRBV6-6,-,TRBJ1-5,-,TGTGCCAGCAGTTGGGGGGATCAGCCCCAGCATTTT,CASSWGDQPQHF
TRBV7-6,-,TRBJ2-2,-,TGTGCCAGCAGCTTAGTTCTAGGCGGGGAGCTGTTTTTT,CASSLVLGGELFF
TRBV29-1,-,TRBJ1-1,-,TGCAGCGTTGCCCCCCGCGGCACTGTGAGGTCGACTGAAGCTTTCTTT,CSVAPRGTVRSTEAFF
TRBV5-1,-,TRBJ2-6,-,TGCGCCAGCAGCTTGGCAGGGGTTGGGGCCAACGTCCTGACTTTC,CASSLAGVGANVLTF
TRBV19,TRBD2,TRBJ2-3,once,TGTGCCAGTTCGACGGGACTAGCCATCACAGATACGCAGTATTTT,CASSTGLAITDTQYF
TRBV30,-,TRBJ2-1,-,TGTGCCTGGAGTGCATTTACAGGGAAACTCCCGTTTATCTACTCCTACAATGAGCAGTTCTTC,CAWSAFTGKLPFIYSYNEQFF
TRBV9,TRBD1,TRBJ1-1,-,TGTGCCAGCAGCGTAGTAGGGCAGGGGGCAAGTCGGACTGAAGCTTTCTTT,CASSVVGQGASRTEAFF
TRBV28,-,TRBJ2-7,-,TGTGCCAGCAGTTCCGTACAGGGCCCATCTCGAGACGAGCAGTACTTC,CASSSVQGPSRDEQYF
TRBV6-1,-,TRBJ2-7,-,TGTGCCAGCAGTGAAAAAAGGGGCTTCCCCTACGAGCAGTACTTC,CASSEKRGFPYEQYF
TRBV14,-,TRBJ1-6,-,TGTGCCAGCAGCCGCGAAATATCCAATTCACCCCTCCACTTT,CASSREISNSPLHF
TRBV5-1,TRBD2,TRBJ2-1,-,TGCGCCAGCAGCTTGGCCAACGGGCTAGCGGGACCCAATGAGCAGTTCTTC,CASSLANGLAGPNEQFF
TRBV7-9,-,TRBJ1-5,once,TGTGCCAGCAGTACCACAGGCGGCAATCAGCCCCAGCATTTT,CASSTTGGNQPQHF
TRBV19,-,TRBJ1-1,-,TGTGCCAGTAGGAGAACAGGGTGGGCTGAAGCTTTCTTT,CASRRTGWAEAFF
TRBV7-2,TRBD2,TRBJ2-1,-,TGTGCCAGCAGCTTAGGTAGCGGGAACTTTTACAATGAGCAGTTCTTC,CASSLGSGNFYNEQFF
TRBV28,-,TRBJ1-1,-,TGTGCCAGCACCCCCCAGGGACAAAACACTGAAGCTTTCTTT,CASTPQGQNTEAFF
TRBV5-1,TRBD2,TRBJ2-3,once,TGCGCCAGCAGCTTGTTCCCCACCCGGACTAGCGGGTCCACAGATACGCAGTATTTT,CASSLFPTRTSGSTDTQYF
TRBV6-5,-,TRBJ2-2,-,TGTGCCAGCAGATACAGCGGCGGGGAGCTGTTTTTT,CASRYSGGELFF
TRBV5-1,TRBD1,TRBJ2-5,-,TGCGCCAGCAGAGAGGGACAGGGGTTGGAGACCCAGTACTTC,CASREGQGLETQYF
TRBV5-6,-,TRBJ1-2,-,TGTGCCAGCAGCTTGGGACTCGCGGGGGACTATGGCTACACCTTC,CASSLGLAGDYGYTF
TRBV7-2,TRBD2,TRBJ2-3,-,TGTGCCAGCAGCTCCGAAGGGACTAGCGGCCGCACAGATACGCAGTATTTT,CASSSEGTSGRTDTQYF
TRBV7-9,TRBD1,TRBJ2-5,-,TGTGCCAGCAGCCCGAGGACAGGCCCTCAAGAGACCCAGTACTTC,CASSPRTGPQETQYF
TRBV4-3,TRBD1,TRBJ1-3,-,TGCGCCAGCAGCCAAGCGTACGGACAGGTATCAGGAAACACCATATATTTT,CASSQAYGQVSGNTIYF
TRBV29-1,TRBD2,TRBJ2-1,-,TGCAGCGTTGTGGGACTAGCGGGGGGGAAGCTCTACAATGAGCAGTTCTTC,CSVVGLAGGKLYNEQFF
TRBV5-6,-,TRBJ2-5,-,TGTGCCAGCAGCGCTCGGTGGCGGGAGACCCAGTACTTC,CASSARWRETQYF
TRBV5-1,TRBD1,TRBJ2-5,-,TGCGCCAGCAGCCGGGGACAGGGGTTCGGAGAGACCCAGTACTTC,CASSRGQGFGETQYF
TRBV5-4,-,TRBJ1-6,-,TGTGCCAGCAGCTTGGAGACTAGAACTGCCCTCCACTTT,CASSLETRTALHF
TRBV4-3,TRBD2,TRBJ2-7,-,TGCGCCAGCAGCCAGGGGACTAGCGAGTACTACGAGCAGTACTTC,CASSQGTSEYYEQYF
TRBV27,TRBD2,TRBJ2-7,-,TGTGCCAGCAGTTACCTAGCGGGAGGGCCCCACTACGAGCAGTACTTC,CASSYLAGGPHYEQYF
TRBV6-4,TRBD2,TRBJ2-1,-,TGTGCCAGCAGTGAACTAGCGGGAGGTAGAGATGAGCAGTTCTTC,CASSELAGGRDEQFF
TRBV6-4,-,TRBJ2-2,-,TGTGCCAGCAGCCCCGAAGGGGGTAACACCGGGGAGCTGTTTTTT,CASSPEGGNTGELFF